This T cell receptor beta chain was sequenced in a study of T cells in Graves' hyperthyroidism and ophthalmopathy (dated by TCRdb to the late 2010s). About the full investigation: Peripheral blood samples were taken at the time of initial diagnosis, prior to any treatment. After sampling, hyperthyroidism patients received methimazole starting at 30 mg daily, and ophthalmopathy patients received high-dose intravenous methylprednisolone. In several Graves' hyperthyroidism patients, the study also compared T-cell repertoires from thyroid tissue with T-cell repertoires from blood. Whether ophthalmopathy could be predicted prospectively was tested in an independent validation cohort made up of about 20 hyperthyroidism patients plus 17 patients who later progressed to ophthalmopathy. TCR V-J signatures able to tell the groups apart were searched for in a discovery cohort of 100 or so patients, of whom 40 to 45 had Graves' ophthalmopathy and about 55 had stable Graves' hyperthyroidism. TCR Vbeta CDR3 sequencing of 120 to 150 peripheral blood samples (under 45 ophthalmopathy, 75 hyperthyroidism and about 17 progressor patients) is reported in the paper. The approximately 98 discovery patients were randomly divided into training and test sets at a 7:3 ratio. The paper's findings and limits, for the study overall: Ophthalmopathy was separated from stable hyperthyroidism by a 13 V-J signature model, with approximately 85% sensitivity and about 81% specificity obtained in cross-validation and 80%/75% obtained in testing. In validation, progression to ophthalmopathy was predicted by the model with 55% to 71% sensitivity and 72.22% specificity, a median of 6.5 months before onset. Sample size was not statistically predetermined, and investigators were not blinded to group allocation. Most expanded thyroid clonotypes (frequency above 0.001) were also found in blood, which suggests that blood repertoires may mirror thyroid immune responses.

This clonotype was seen repeatedly, ten times or more. This receptor's antigen is unknown. The record has no base qualities; no much larger clone is one base away. TCR beta CDR3 regions were amplified from RNA transcripts. The first round of RT-PCR for the TCR CDR3 was performed with the HTBI primer set and the Qiagen OneStep RT-PCR kit. The libraries were constructed in a second round of multiplex PCR and then size-selected and purified. Paired-end sequencing of the libraries was performed with 100 bp reads on an Illumina HiSeq2000. The authors' analysis ran thus. SOAPnuke was used to process the raw data, with reads discarded if the reads contained adapters or uncalled bases, had a mean Phred below 15, or lacked an exact constant-primer or identifier match. High-quality paired reads were merged using COPE v1.2.5, and each unique nucleotide sequence was defined as a clonotype. Clonotypes were aligned to IMGT TRBV, TRBD and TRBJ reference segments using MiTCR v1.1. The analysis was restricted to V-J combinations with a frequency above 0.0001, which together covered 99.2% of the repertoires. The TCS score was defined as the ratio of F50 (clonal expansion) to E x V (chaos), calculated using BLOSUM62-based TCRdist between CDR3 peptides within each V-J. Welch's t-statistics and random forest reduced approximately 520 V-J features to about 13, which were used in a naive Bayes classifier (R e1071). Clones were called with MiXCR by TCRdb after fastp trimmed the public reads at Q25, and only in-frame beta chains were retained. Rows with a matching CDR3 protein are joined into one entry that keeps the most common DNA and genes. TCRdb's processing, not the authors' own work, is the source of the V and J calls. Present in this sample are 250,000 to 300,000 distinct CDR3 sequences, 13% of which were seen just once. The ten largest make up more than 7.5% of the sample.

For CDR1 and CDR2, the germline V gene lists MDHEN and SYDVKM. Including the terminal cysteine and phenylalanine, the CDR3 comprises 15 residues. Of the read, only the CDR3 DNA is kept; its 45 bases are in frame from base 1. At the junction V is shortened by 8 bases and J by 0 bases, with 17 bases in between. Hyperthyroidism patients were newly diagnosed, with disease duration under 2 months, and aged 18 to 65 years. Patients with uncontrolled infections, other autoimmune diseases, pregnancy or lactation were excluded. Diagnoses relied on clinical symptoms, serum thyroxine and TRAb, thyroid ultrasound and orbital computed tomography. Blood from progressor patients was collected at the time of first diagnosis with hyperthyroidism, before any ophthalmopathy symptoms had appeared. PBMCs were isolated from approximately 10 ml of fresh peripheral blood by Ficoll-Paque density gradient centrifugation. Progressor patients were initially diagnosed with Graves' hyperthyroidism and developed ophthalmopathy during follow-up. Total RNA was extracted using Trizol reagent, and RNA quality was assessed on an Agilent 2100 Bioanalyzer.

The TCR originated in a woman aged 25-40 years with Graves' hyperthyroidism that later progressed to Graves' ophthalmopathy. Recombination connected TRBV28 to TRBJ2-7; possibly the D gene is TRBD2, per 5 matching bases. Source material: blood. At the DNA level, the sequence is TGTGCCAGCGGACCGGCAGCGGCCTACTCCTACGAGCAGTACTTC. The translation is CASGPAAAYSYEQYF.